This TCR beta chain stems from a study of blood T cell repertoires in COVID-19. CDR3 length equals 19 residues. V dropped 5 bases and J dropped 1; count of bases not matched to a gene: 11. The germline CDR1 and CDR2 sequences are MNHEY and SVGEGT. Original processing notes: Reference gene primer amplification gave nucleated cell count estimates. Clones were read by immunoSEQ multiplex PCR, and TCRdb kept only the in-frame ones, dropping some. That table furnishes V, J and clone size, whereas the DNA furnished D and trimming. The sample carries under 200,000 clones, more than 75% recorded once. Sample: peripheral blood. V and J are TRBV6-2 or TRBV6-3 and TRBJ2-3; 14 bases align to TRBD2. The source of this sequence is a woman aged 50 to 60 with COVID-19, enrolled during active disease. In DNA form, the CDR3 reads TGTGCCAGCAGTCAACCTTGGACTAGCGGGGGGCCTGGCACAGATACGCAGTATTTT. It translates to CASSQPWTSGGPGTDTQYF.